Listed below are T cell receptor beta chains from one sample, sequenced in a study of T cells after yellow fever vaccination. A single record per CDR3 protein comes from TCRdb applying MiXCR to the 5' RACE reads. The profile shows more than 300,000 distinct CDR3 sequences, roughly 10% of them singletons. The starting material was CD4+ T cells sorted from PBMCs, obtained 45 days after the yellow fever booster vaccination. These receptors originate from a man aged 18 to 35 who received the YFV17D yellow fever vaccine. The CDR3 runs from the conserved cysteine through the conserved F or W. Fields, in order: J gene, V gene, D gene, clone size, CDR3 protein, CDR3 DNA. A D gene is named only where the DNA matches it firmly. Clone size is not always given. Where it is, it says once, few, many or a class for expanded clones.

TRBJ2-2 TRBV5-1 TRBD1 few CASSSGQGETMGLFF TGCGCCAGCAGCTCAGGACAGGGGGAAACTATGGGGCTGTTTTTT
TRBJ2-1 TRBV4-3 - few CASSQGWGAVNEQFF TGCGCCAGCAGCCAGGGGTGGGGGGCCGTCAATGAGCAGTTCTTC
TRBJ1-5 TRBV6-5 - few CASSYSLVSNQPQHF TGTGCCAGCAGTTACTCGTTGGTAAGCAATCAGCCCCAGCATTTT
TRBJ1-1 TRBV19 - few CASSIEAVMNTEAFF TGTGCCAGTAGTATAGAGGCAGTCATGAACACTGAAGCTTTCTTT
TRBJ2-1 TRBV5-4 - many CATRALGGLGYNEQFF TGTGCCACTAGAGCGTTGGGGGGCCTGGGGTACAATGAGCAGTTCTTC
TRBJ1-5 TRBV6-6 - - CASSQTAPNQPQHF TGTGCCAGCAGTCAGACGGCGCCCAATCAGCCCCAGCATTTT
TRBJ2-5 TRBV18 - few CASSPATVETQYF TGTGCCAGCTCACCAGCAACAGTGGAGACCCAGTACTTC
TRBJ2-7 TRBV6-5 - few CASRASSYEQYF TGTGCCAGCAGGGCGAGTTCCTACGAGCAGTACTTC
TRBJ2-1 TRBV10-3 TRBD2 - CAISGQTSGQGEQFF TGTGCCATCAGTGGGCAGACTAGCGGCCAGGGGGAGCAGTTCTTC
TRBJ1-2 TRBV5-6 - - CASSLLGGMGFGYTF TGTGCCAGCAGCTTGTTGGGCGGAATGGGTTTTGGCTACACCTTC
TRBJ2-6 TRBV11-2 - many CASSFSGSGANVLTF TGTGCCAGCAGCTTCTCCGGGTCTGGGGCCAACGTCCTGACTTTC
TRBJ2-1 TRBV6-5 TRBD1 many CASSYKDRGANEQFF TGTGCCAGCAGTTACAAGGACAGGGGGGCCAATGAGCAGTTCTTC
TRBJ1-1 TRBV7-2 - few CASSLVWGGGNTEAFF TGTGCCAGCAGCTTAGTTTGGGGAGGGGGGAACACTGAAGCTTTCTTT
TRBJ1-2 TRBV5-1 - many CASRPDPGRQNYGYTF TGCGCCAGCAGACCGGACCCCGGCAGACAAAACTATGGCTACACCTTC
TRBJ2-4 TRBV7-2 - few CASSARQIAKNIQYF TGTGCCAGCAGCGCTAGACAGATAGCCAAAAACATTCAGTACTTC
TRBJ2-5 TRBV4-2 - many CASSQSVAETQYF TGTGCCAGCAGCCAGAGTGTTGCGGAGACCCAGTACTTC
TRBJ2-3 TRBV6-5 - - CASSYDTGPPDTQYF TGTGCCAGCAGTTACGACACAGGCCCCCCAGATACGCAGTATTTT
TRBJ2-7 TRBV12-3/TRBV12-4 - few CASSFGPPISYEQYF TGTGCCAGCAGTTTCGGCCCGCCCATCTCCTACGAGCAGTACTTC
TRBJ1-1 TRBV12-3/TRBV12-4 - many CASSPSRRGILVNTEAFF TGTGCCAGCAGTCCATCCCGTCGGGGGATTTTAGTGAACACTGAAGCTTTCTTT
TRBJ1-1 TRBV19 - many CASTSGFGNTEAFF TGTGCCAGCACCTCGGGTTTTGGGAACACTGAAGCTTTCTTT
TRBJ1-1 TRBV12-3/TRBV12-4 - - CASTEHWNTEAFF TGTGCCAGCACCGAACACTGGAACACTGAAGCTTTCTTT
TRBJ2-2 TRBV5-1 - - CASSLPDDRGELFF TGCGCCAGCAGCCTCCCAGACGACAGAGGGGAGCTGTTTTTT
TRBJ2-3 TRBV20-1 TRBD2 - CSARDVSGGDTQYF TGCAGTGCTAGAGATGTTAGCGGGGGTGATACGCAGTATTTT
TRBJ2-2 TRBV5-1 TRBD2 - CASSLAGRGSTGELFF TGCGCCAGCAGCTTGGCGGGGAGGGGTAGCACCGGGGAGCTGTTTTTT
TRBJ1-5 TRBV18 TRBD1 few CASSRQGNSNQPQHF TGTGCCAGCTCCCGACAGGGAAATAGCAATCAGCCCCAGCATTTT
TRBJ1-5 TRBV7-2 TRBD1 few CASALMGQTNQWPQHF TGTGCCAGCGCCCTCATGGGACAGACCAATCAATGGCCCCAGCATTTT